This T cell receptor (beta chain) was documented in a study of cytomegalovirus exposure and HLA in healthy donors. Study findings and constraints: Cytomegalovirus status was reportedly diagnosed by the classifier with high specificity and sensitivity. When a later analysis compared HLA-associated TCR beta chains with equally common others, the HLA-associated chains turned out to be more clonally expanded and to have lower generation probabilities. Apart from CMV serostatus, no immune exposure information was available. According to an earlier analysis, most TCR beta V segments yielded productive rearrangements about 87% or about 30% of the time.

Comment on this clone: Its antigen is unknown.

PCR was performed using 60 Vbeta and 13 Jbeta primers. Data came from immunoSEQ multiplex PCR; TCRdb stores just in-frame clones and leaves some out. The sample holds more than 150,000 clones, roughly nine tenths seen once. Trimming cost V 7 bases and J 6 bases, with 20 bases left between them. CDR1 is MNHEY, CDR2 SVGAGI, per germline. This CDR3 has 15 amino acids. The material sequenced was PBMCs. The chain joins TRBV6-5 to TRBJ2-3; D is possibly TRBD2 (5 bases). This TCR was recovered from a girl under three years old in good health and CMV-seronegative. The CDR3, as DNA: TGTGCCAGCACCAAAAACACGGCGGGTTACGATACGCAGTATTTT. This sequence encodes CASTKNTAGYDTQYF.